The 26 T cell receptor beta chains below all came from one sample that was sequenced in a study of blood T cell repertoires in COVID-19. The table came from immunoSEQ multiplex PCR; TCRdb's copy has only in-frame clones and leaves some out. The sample shows around 32,000 clones, roughly 93% of them seen only once. Sequencing was performed on peripheral blood. The receptor source for this set is a male donor with active COVID-19.

The chain joins TRBV7-8 to TRBJ2-5; no reliable D call. Per the germline V gene, CDR1 is SGHVS and CDR2 is FQNEAQ. There are 18 residues in the CDR3. V was shortened by 5 bases and J by 2 bases, with 24 bases between the two germline ends. The CDR3 here is CASSAYHTSRIEQETQYF. The CDR3 region has the DNA TGTGCCAGCAGCGCGTATCACACGTCGCGGATAGAGCAAGAGACCCAGTACTTC.

To note about this clone: The same CDR3 also results from other DNA sequences found in this sample. This CDR3 is CASSIRDSSNEKLFF. CDR3 bases: TGTGCCAGTAGTATCCGGGACAGCTCTAATGAAAAACTGTTTTTT. The rearrangement joins TRBV19 to TRBJ1-4; 7 bases are a match to TRBD1. CDR1 LNHDA and CDR2 SQIVND come from the germline V gene (reference sequence). The CDR3 totals 15 residues. V was pared by 3 bases and J by 3 bases, with 4 bases of the junction left unmatched.

The V call is TRBV19, the J call TRBJ1-4, with D possibly TRBD1 on 6 matching bases. Between the trimmed V and J ends, which lost 7 bases and 7 bases, there was a span of 19 bases. The V gene's germline CDR1 is LNHDA and CDR2 SQIVND (reference sequence). The CDR3 extends over 15 amino acids. CDR3 residues: CASTPRGRSGEKLFF. The CDR3 nucleotides read TGTGCCAGTACCCCCAGGGGTAGAAGCGGTGAAAAACTGTTTTTT.

V gene TRBV6-2 or TRBV6-3 combines with J gene TRBJ1-1; 7 bases are shared with TRBD1. The CDR3 consists of 13 residues. Germline V gene sequence: CDR1 MNHEY, CDR2 SVGEGT. The ends lost 6 bases at V and 6 bases at J; junction bases unmatched: 7. The CDR3, as DNA: TGTGCCAGCAGCTCCGGACAGGTCCCTGAAGCTTTCTTT. Translated: CASSSGQVPEAFF.

The chain is built from TRBV5-6 and TRBJ2-3; D is uncertain. Trimming left V 0 bases short and J 0 bases short, with 11 bases between. This CDR3 is 16 amino acids long. Germline loops: CDR1 SGHDT, CDR2 YYEEEE. The CDR3 reads CASSLGGVGSTDTQYF. The CDR3 nucleotides are TGTGCCAGCAGCTTGGGAGGAGTTGGTAGCACAGATACGCAGTATTTT.

V gene TRBV7-8 combines with J gene TRBJ2-1; TRBD1 aligns across 7 bases. CDR3 length equals 16 residues. Trimming cost V 5 bases and J 2 bases; bases outside gene matches: 9. Germline values: CDR1 SGHVS, CDR2 FQNEAQ. CDR3 amino acids: CASSLGTAFAYNEQFF. CDR3 sequence (DNA): TGTGCCAGCAGCCTAGGGACAGCCTTCGCCTACAATGAGCAGTTCTTC.

This sequence joins TRBV3-1 (or the pseudogene TRBV3-2) and TRBJ1-3; no clear D. In germline, CDR1 is LGHDT, CDR2 YNNKEL (reference sequence). The length of the CDR3 is 14 residues. V was clipped by 0 bases and J by 1 base, with 4 bases between them. The CDR3 bases are TGTGCCAGCAGCCAAGACGTATCTGGAAACACCATATATTTT. The encoded protein is CASSQDVSGNTIYF.

DNA for the CDR3: TGTGCCTGGAGCGCTCCGACAGACCTTCGAGGTTACGAGCAGTACTTC. Translation gives CAWSAPTDLRGYEQYF. V is TRBV30 and J is TRBJ2-7; the D gene is possibly TRBD1 (5 bases). The CDR3 totals 16 residues. The germline V and J ends were trimmed by 3 bases and 4 bases, with 22 bases remaining between them. Germline V CDR1 and CDR2: GTSNPN, SVGIG (reference sequence).

The chain uses TRBV5-1 and TRBJ1-1; D may be TRBD1 (5 bases). This CDR3 region has 13 residues. V lost 5 bases, J lost 6 bases, and 14 bases lay in between. CDR1 is SGHRS and CDR2 is YFSETQ in the germline V gene. For the CDR3, the DNA is TGCGCCAGCAGGATTGGAGGGACCGCTGAAGCTTTCTTT. Translated, it gives CASRIGGTAEAFF.

The V and J genes are TRBV12-3 or TRBV12-4 and TRBJ1-2; D is uncertain. The CDR3 has 13 residues. Trimming took 7 bases from V and 8 from J, leaving 17 bases between them. CDR3 loop: CASTTSRSAGYTF. DNA for the CDR3: TGTGCCAGCACCACCTCGCGAAGCGCCGGCTACACCTTC.

The chain is built from TRBV5-4 and TRBJ2-3, with TRBD1 as a possible D gene (7 bases). The CDR3 sequence is 13 residues long. Germline CDR1 SGHNT, CDR2 YYREEE (reference sequence). Deletions cut 7 bases from V and 6 bases from J, with 15 bases between. This CDR3 is CASGRPGGDTQYF. CDR3 nucleotide sequence: TGTGCCAGCGGCCGGCCAGGGGGGGATACGCAGTATTTT. The full variable domain, its missing parts supplied by reference TRBV5-4 and TRBJ2-3, is ETGVTQSPTHLIKTRGQQVTLRCSSQSGHNTVSWYQQALGQGPQFIFQYYREEENGRGNFPPRFSGLQFPNYSSELNVNALELDDSALYLCASGRPGGDTQYFGPGTRLTVL.

This sequence joins TRBV11-2 and TRBJ2-7; D is unresolved. V was shortened by 6 bases and J by 0 bases, with 9 bases between the two germline ends. CDR3 length: 13 residues. CDR1 SGHAT and CDR2 FQNNGV come from the germline V gene. The CDR3 coding sequence is TGTGCCAGCAGACGCGGATCCTCCTACGAGCAGTACTTC. This translates into CASRRGSSYEQYF.

This clone was recorded only once. This sequence joins TRBV19 and TRBJ2-3; the D gene is possibly TRBD2 (6 bases). The V and J ends lost 5 bases and 0 bases respectively, with 12 bases between them. The CDR3 contains 15 residues. Germline CDR1 LNHDA, CDR2 SQIVND (reference sequence). This chain's CDR3 is CASSFTGTSTDTQYF. DNA of the CDR3: TGTGCCAGTAGTTTTACCGGGACTAGCACAGATACGCAGTATTTT.

The chain combines TRBV5-1 with TRBJ1-4; unclear D gene. Trimming pared 0 bases from V and 4 bases from J, leaving 4 bases between. CDR3 size: 13 residues. Germline CDR1 SGHRS, CDR2 YFSETQ. The CDR3 reads CASSLGLNEKLFF. CDR3 bases: TGCGCCAGCAGCTTGGGTCTTAATGAAAAACTGTTTTTT.

The V gene is TRBV3-1 (or the pseudogene TRBV3-2), the J gene TRBJ2-7; the D is unclear. CDR1 is LGHDT, CDR2 YNNKEL, per germline (reference sequence). Trimming took off 4 bases at V and 8 bases at J, with 12 bases between the two ends. The CDR3 runs to 12 residues. The DNA for the CDR3 is TGTGCCAGCAGCCCCCGGGTCGGAAAGCAGTACTTC. Encoded protein: CASSPRVGKQYF.

This clone was observed once. This chain connects TRBV5-1 to TRBJ2-1, with 9 bases fitting TRBD1. With 4 bases clipped from V and 8 bases from J, the junction kept 13 bases outside the gene matches. The CDR3 is 16 residues long. Germline CDR1 is SGHRS and CDR2 is YFSETQ. CDR3 DNA: TGCGCCAGCAGCGTCCGCCGGGACAGGGATATCCATGAGCAGTTCTTC. This encodes CASSVRRDRDIHEQFF. Full variable domain (rest looked up from reference TRBV5-1 and TRBJ2-1): KAGVTQTPRYLIKTRGQQVTLSCSPISGHRSVSWYQQTPGQGLQFLFEYFSETQRNKGNFPGRFSGRQFSNSRSEMNVSTLELGDSALYLCASSVRRDRDIHEQFFGPGTRLTVL.

The genes are TRBV30 and TRBJ1-4; TRBD1 might be the D (5 bases). This CDR3 is built from 14 residues. CDR1 is GTSNPN and CDR2 is SVGIG in the germline V gene (reference sequence). Trimming left V 5 bases short and J 4 bases short, with 14 bases between. CDR3 sequence (DNA): TGTGCCTGGTCCGGGGGAGGTGTTAATGAAAAACTGTTTTTT. It encodes CAWSGGGVNEKLFF. Complete variable domain (other parts from reference TRBV30 and TRBJ1-4): SQTIHQWPATLVQPVGSPLSLECTVEGTSNPNLYWYRQAAGRGLQLLFYSVGIGQISSEVPQNLSASRPQDRQFILSSKKLLLSDSGFYLCAWSGGGVNEKLFFGSGTQLSVL.

CDR3: CASSIQQGARTDTQYF. For the CDR3, the DNA is TGTGCCAGTAGTATCCAACAGGGGGCGAGGACAGATACGCAGTATTTT. This chain joins TRBV19 and TRBJ2-3; 9 nucleotides align to TRBD1. Looked up from germline, CDR1 is LNHDA and CDR2 is SQIVND (reference sequence). The ends lost 3 bases at V and 3 bases at J; junction bases unmatched: 7. This CDR3 spans 16 amino acids. The full variable domain, in which reference TRBV19 and TRBJ2-3 provide the parts outside the CDR3, is DGGITQSPKYLFRKEGQNVTLSCEQNLNHDAMYWYRQDPGQGLRLIYYSQIVNDFQKGDIAEGYSVSREKKESFPLTVTSAQKNPTAFYLCASSIQQGARTDTQYFGPGTRLTVL.

This chain joins TRBV6-2 or TRBV6-3 and TRBJ2-2; unclear D gene. The germline gives CDR1 MNHEY, CDR2 SVGEGT. This CDR3 contains 14 residues. The V end lost 2 bases, the J end lost 2 bases, and 6 bases lay between the germline ends. The CDR3 nucleotides read TGTGCCAGCAGTTACGTCCGTAACACCGGGGAGCTGTTTTTT. It codes for CASSYVRNTGELFF.

This chain links TRBV29-1 with TRBJ1-2; D remains unclear. Trimming cost V 4 bases and J 14 bases, with 20 bases left between them. The CDR3 loop spans 12 amino acids. Germline V CDR1 and CDR2: SQVTM, ANQGSEA. In nucleotides, the CDR3 is TGCAGCGTTGGAAAGGACCGTAGCGAGGAGACCTTC. It codes for CSVGKDRSEETF.

This sequence joins TRBV18 and TRBJ1-2; TRBD1 agrees at 9 bases. In germline, CDR1 is KGHSH, CDR2 LQKENI. V gave up 3 bases and J gave up 4 bases; unmatched junction bases: 3. The CDR3 extends over 14 amino acids. CDR3 DNA sequence: TGTGCCAGCTCACCCGGGACAGGGAGCTATGGCTACACCTTC. Its translation is CASSPGTGSYGYTF.

This chain connects TRBV5-1 to TRBJ2-3, with D possibly TRBD1 on 6 matching bases. The V and J ends lost 7 bases and 4 bases respectively, with 22 bases between them. There are 16 residues in the CDR3. Germline V gene lookup returns CDR1 SGHRS and CDR2 YFSETQ. The CDR3 bases are TGCGCCAGCCGGTACTCCGGGACACCCACTTCAGATACGCAGTATTTT. Residues: CASRYSGTPTSDTQYF. The entire variable domain, with the rest obtained from reference TRBV5-1 and TRBJ2-3, is as follows: KAGVTQTPRYLIKTRGQQVTLSCSPISGHRSVSWYQQTPGQGLQFLFEYFSETQRNKGNFPGRFSGRQFSNSRSEMNVSTLELGDSALYLCASRYSGTPTSDTQYFGPGTRLTVL.

The chain recombines TRBV4-1 with TRBJ1-2; D is unresolved. CDR3 length: 16 residues. Germline CDR1 is MGHRA and CDR2 is YSYEKL. V was clipped by 1 base and J by 4 bases, with 16 bases between them. This CDR3 reads CASSQVTIRMSYGYTF. CDR3 bases: TGCGCCAGCAGCCAAGTTACAATCAGGATGAGCTATGGCTACACCTTC.

The DNA of the CDR3 is TGTGCCAGCAGCGGATACAGGGCACAAAAGGGGACCGGGGAGCTGTTTTTT. Translated: CASSGYRAQKGTGELFF. The chain carries TRBV9 and TRBJ2-2, with D possibly TRBD1 on 6 matching bases. The germline gives CDR1 SGDLS, CDR2 YYNGEE. Trimming removed 3 bases from V and 5 bases from J, with 20 bases in between. The CDR3 runs to 17 residues.

This clone is a singleton in its sample. V gene TRBV4-2 combines with J gene TRBJ1-2, with TRBD1 matching 9 bases. Germline lookup yields CDR1 LGHNA and CDR2 YNFKEQ. There are 14 residues in the CDR3. J was trimmed by 8 bases and V by 1 base; bases with no gene match: 5. The CDR3 region has the DNA TGTGCCAGCAGCCAAGGGACAGGGGCAGAGGGCTACACCTTC. Encoded protein: CASSQGTGAEGYTF.

The V gene is TRBV10-2, the J gene TRBJ2-7; D remains ambiguous. Germline-derived CDR1 and CDR2 are WSHSY and SAAADI. The CDR3 has 14 residues. Trimming cost V 8 bases and J 4 bases, with 18 bases left between them. The CDR3 loop reads CASGPGPWNYEQYF. In DNA, the CDR3 is TGCGCCAGCGGTCCGGGTCCCTGGAATTACGAGCAGTACTTC.